The 31 T cell receptor beta chains below were found in one sample sequenced in a study of sequential checkpoint blockade in melanoma (dated by TCRdb to the late 2010s). The method behind the library was the immunoSEQ multiplex PCR assay. The immuneACCESS repertoire file appears here via TCRdb, limited to in-frame rearrangements. These files lack a portion of the clones; in checked studies, under half of the deficit traces to unresolved V genes, and the cause of the others is not known. The sample data list about 29,000 clones, and 70% to 85% of these were observed just once. Jointly, the top ten make up about an eighth of the sample. The treatment or condition tag for this specimen amounts to: randomized to nivolumab then ipilimumab (arm A) or the reverse (arm B). Sample: CD8+ T cells sorted from blood (inferred from file names), taken from a patient given nivolumab and ipilimumab in sequence. Receptors were obtained from a human donor with melanoma.

There are a few counts of this clone. The rearrangement uses TRBV4-1 and TRBJ2-7; D is possibly TRBD2 (6 bases). Germline V gives CDR1 MGHRA, CDR2 YSYEKL. The CDR3 loop spans 16 amino acids. V dropped 1 base and J dropped 0 bases, with 13 bases sitting between them. The CDR3 spells CASSQVPGLSSYEQYF. In DNA, the CDR3 is TGCGCCAGCAGCCAAGTGCCGGGACTGAGCTCCTACGAGCAGTACTTC.

This clone has a single count. This chain uses TRBV27 with TRBJ2-2; 12 bases match TRBD2. The trim removed 4 bases at V and 10 bases at J, leaving 4 bases unmatched. Germline V CDR1 and CDR2: MNHEY, SMNVEV (reference sequence). This CDR3 spans 14 amino acids. As DNA, the CDR3 is TGTGCCAGCAGTTCGACTAGCGGGGGCACGGAGCTGTTTTTT. This encodes CASSSTSGGTELFF.

The count of this clone is one. V and J are TRBV30 and TRBJ1-2; 8 bases agree with TRBD1. The CDR3 extends over 13 amino acids. Germline V gene data show CDR1 as GTSNPN and CDR2 as SVGIG (reference sequence). V lost 5 bases to trimming and J lost 4 bases; unmatched junction nucleotides: 6. CDR3 coding DNA: TGTGCCTGGGGACAGGGAGCGGTCTATGGCTACACCTTC. Its translation: CAWGQGAVYGYTF.

This clone was seen a single time. This CDR3 is CAWSPGGAYEQYF. The CDR3 DNA sequence: TGTGCCTGGAGTCCGGGAGGGGCCTACGAGCAGTACTTC. The V and J genes are TRBV30 and TRBJ2-5, with TRBD2 matching 8 bases. Matching the DNA end better, TRBJ2-7 makes the J call doubtful. Germline CDR1 is GTSNPN and CDR2 is SVGIG (reference sequence). The CDR3 consists of 13 residues.

J is TRBJ2-1 and V is TRBV27; no definite D call. CDR1 and CDR2 from the germline V gene are MNHEY and SMNVEV (reference sequence). V lost 3 bases and J lost 2, with 8 bases in between. This CDR3 spans 14 amino acids. The CDR3 DNA is TGTGCCAGCAGTTTGAGCCGAACCTACAATGAGCAGTTCTTC. This gives the protein CASSLSRTYNEQFF.

This rearrangement joins TRBV11-2 to TRBJ2-7, with D hard to call. This CDR3 has 14 amino acids. With 8 bases removed from V and 6 bases from J, the gap between germline ends came to 20 bases. Germline CDR1 reads SGHAT; CDR2 reads FQNNGV. The CDR3: CASGGNDHLAEQYF. As DNA, the CDR3 is TGTGCCAGCGGCGGTAATGACCATCTGGCCGAGCAGTACTTC.

The chain recombines TRBV28 with TRBJ2-4; perhaps TRBD1 as D (6 bases). This CDR3 has 16 amino acids. Looked up from germline, CDR1 is MDHEN and CDR2 is SYDVKM. V dropped 5 bases and J dropped 2 bases, with 16 bases sitting between them. The CDR3 loop reads CASSKTGTESKNIQYF. The CDR3 DNA reads as TGTGCCAGCAGTAAAACAGGGACGGAATCCAAAAACATTCAGTACTTC. The variable domain in full, completed from reference TRBV28 and TRBJ2-4, reads DVKVTQSSRYLVKRTGEKVFLECVQDMDHENMFWYRQDPGLGLRLIYFSYDVKMKEKGDIPEGYSVSREKKERFSLILESASTNQTSMYLCASSKTGTESKNIQYFGAGTRLSVL.

The table lists this clone with a few counts. This chain uses TRBV5-1 with TRBJ1-2; TRBD1 might be the D (5 bases). CDR3 length: 15 residues. Trimming cost V 4 bases and J 5 bases, with 18 bases left between them. CDR1 is SGHRS and CDR2 is YFSETQ in the germline V gene. The CDR3, as DNA: TGCGCCAGCAGCCAACACCCGGGTCCAGGGTATGGCTACACCTTC. Translation: CASSQHPGPGYGYTF.

The chain joins TRBV12-5 to TRBJ2-7, with TRBD2 matching over 7 bases. Germline CDR1 is LGHNT and CDR2 is FRNRAP. The CDR3 is 11 amino acids. V lost 10 bases and J lost 5; bases outside the gene matches: 5. CDR3 region: CATTGGNEQYF. The CDR3 DNA follows: TGTGCTACCACGGGAGGAAACGAGCAGTACTTC.

The chain carries TRBV28 and TRBJ2-1, with 9 bases that match TRBD1. CDR3 size: 15 residues. The junction had 4 bases not matched to a gene; V was cut back by 3 bases and J by 4 bases. The germline gives CDR1 MDHEN, CDR2 SYDVKM. The CDR3 nucleotides are TGTGCCAGCAGTTTCCGGGACAGGGTTTACAATGAGCAGTTCTTC. It is translated as CASSFRDRVYNEQFF.

The chain recombines TRBV7-9 with TRBJ2-3, with D perhaps TRBD1 (6 bases). Germline V gives CDR1 SEHNR, CDR2 FQNEAQ (reference sequence). V lost 7 bases and J lost 2, with 13 bases in between. This CDR3 comprises 14 residues. The CDR3 DNA reads TGTGCCAGCACCAAACAGGGAATCACAGATACGCAGTATTTT. Translated: CASTKQGITDTQYF.

This clone was seen a single time. The V call is TRBV29-1, the J call TRBJ2-7; D might be TRBD1 (6 bases). This CDR3 contains 11 residues. The germline gives CDR1 SQVTM, CDR2 ANQGSEA. The V and J ends lost 4 bases and 3 bases respectively, with 7 bases between them. CDR3 DNA sequence: TGCAGCGTTGTACAGGGCTACGAGCAGTACTTC. This codes for CSVVQGYEQYF.

The V and J genes are TRBV21-1 and TRBJ2-1; the table names TRBD2, a call not compared with the DNA. TRBV21-1 is labeled a pseudogene. The CDR3 is made up of 15 amino acids. CDR3: CASSHSGGASNEQFF. Here the CDR3 DNA reads TGTGCCAGCAGCCATAGCGGGGGCGCCTCCAATGAGCAGTTCTTC.

CDR3 in amino acids: CASSDYGYEQYF. DNA of the CDR3: TGTGCCAGCAGCGACTACGGCTACGAGCAGTACTTC. V is TRBV9 and J is TRBJ2-7; unclear D gene. V gave up 3 bases and J gave up 3 bases, with 7 bases separating them. CDR1 and CDR2 from the germline V gene are SGDLS and YYNGEE. CDR3 size: 12 residues.

This chain uses TRBV7-9 with TRBJ1-2; tentative D call: TRBD1 (5 bases). Germline lookup yields CDR1 SEHNR and CDR2 FQNEAQ (reference sequence). This CDR3 region has 13 residues. Trimming left V 4 bases short and J 6 bases short, with 12 bases between. CDR3 region: CASSSGGTDGYTF. In nucleotides, the CDR3 is TGTGCCAGCAGCTCCGGGGGGACTGATGGCTACACCTTC.

In its sample, this clone was seen a few times. The chain couples TRBV19 to TRBJ2-7, with 8 nucleotides matching TRBD2. This CDR3 spans 14 amino acids. The J segment lost 2 bases and the V segment lost 3 bases, leaving 3 bases of the junction unmatched. In germline, CDR1 is LNHDA, CDR2 SQIVND (reference sequence). Here the CDR3 reads CASSIAGGAYEQYF. CDR3 in DNA: TGTGCCAGTAGTATTGCCGGGGGGGCCTACGAGCAGTACTTC.

The chain joins TRBV29-1 to TRBJ2-7, with TRBD1 identical over 7 bases. Germline CDR1 SQVTM, CDR2 ANQGSEA. The J segment lost 6 bases and the V segment lost 5 bases, leaving 4 bases of the junction unmatched. This CDR3 comprises 11 residues. The CDR3: CSVLGTAEQYF. The CDR3 DNA reads TGCAGCGTTCTCGGGACAGCCGAGCAGTACTTC.

The chain links TRBV29-1 to TRBJ2-7, with D uncertain. The CDR3 extends over 11 amino acids. The V gene lost 5 bases and the J gene lost 3 bases, with 8 bases spanning the gap. Germline V gives CDR1 SQVTM, CDR2 ANQGSEA. Here the CDR3 reads CSVLVIYEQYF. The CDR3 DNA reads as TGCAGCGTTCTTGTAATCTACGAGCAGTACTTC.

The chain is built from TRBV5-6 and TRBJ2-5; D ambiguous. The V end lost 0 bases, the J end lost 3 bases, and 12 bases lay between the germline ends. The CDR3 sequence is 15 residues long. The germline V gene has CDR1 SGHDT and CDR2 YYEEEE. CDR3 region: CASSLEAWAEETQYF. In nucleotides, the CDR3 is TGTGCCAGCAGCTTGGAGGCTTGGGCAGAAGAGACCCAGTACTTC.

The V gene is TRBV6-4, the J gene TRBJ2-5, with D perhaps TRBD1 (6 bases). Trimming took 5 bases from V and 5 from J, leaving 12 bases between them. Germline V gene data show CDR1 as MRHNA and CDR2 as SNTAGT. The CDR3 is made up of 13 amino acids. CDR3: CASSPGAGETQYF. The CDR3 DNA sequence: TGTGCCAGCAGTCCAGGGGCGGGTGAGACCCAGTACTTC.

This clone was seen only once. The J gene is TRBJ1-1, the V gene TRBV30; D unclear. In germline, CDR1 is GTSNPN, CDR2 SVGIG (reference sequence). Between the trimmed V and J ends, which lost 1 base and 1 base, there was a span of 4 bases. This CDR3 has 12 amino acids. CDR3 sequence: CAWSGQNTEAFF. The CDR3 nucleotides read TGTGCCTGGAGTGGGCAGAACACTGAAGCTTTCTTT.

The table lists this clone with a count of one. The chain uses TRBV4-1 and TRBJ1-2; 9 bases line up with TRBD1. The CDR3 spans 15 residues. V was pared by 4 bases and J by 1 base, with 4 bases of the junction left unmatched. The germline CDR1 and CDR2 sequences are MGHRA and YSYEKL. CDR3: CASSPGQGFNYGYTF. CDR3 coding DNA: TGCGCCAGCAGCCCGGGACAGGGATTTAACTATGGCTACACCTTC.

The chain has TRBV28 and TRBJ2-7; no clear D. Germline V gives CDR1 MDHEN, CDR2 SYDVKM. V was pared by 2 bases and J by 6 bases, with 11 bases between. The CDR3 extends over 13 amino acids. The CDR3 spells CASSLSHLGEQYF. The CDR3 nucleotides are TGTGCCAGCAGTTTAAGTCATCTAGGCGAGCAGTACTTC.

Within the sample, this clone is medium-sized. The V and J genes are TRBV7-9 and TRBJ1-5; maybe TRBD1 (5 bases). V was cut by 3 bases and J by 4 bases, with 10 bases left in between. This CDR3 has 14 residues. From germline, CDR1 is SEHNR and CDR2 FQNEAQ (reference sequence). In DNA form, the CDR3 reads TGTGCCAGCAGCTTGGGGGGGAATAATCAGCCCCAGCATTTT. Its protein product is CASSLGGNNQPQHF.

The CDR3 DNA is TGTGCCAGCAGTTTGGCGGCAGGGGGTTTTGGCTACACCTTC. Translated: CASSLAAGGFGYTF. The J gene is TRBJ1-2, the V gene TRBV27, with TRBD1 matching 7 bases. The CDR3 has 14 residues. V shed 3 bases and J 7 bases; nucleotides not matched to a gene: 8. The V gene's germline CDR1 is MNHEY and CDR2 SMNVEV (reference sequence).

This chain uses TRBV6-6 with TRBJ2-5; 8 nucleotides match TRBD2. The CDR3 contains 14 residues. The V segment lost 2 bases and the J segment 1 base; nucleotides outside the gene matches: 0. Per germline, CDR1 MNHNY and CDR2 SVGAGI (reference sequence). The CDR3 region has the DNA TGTGCCAGCAGTTACACTAGCGGCCAAGAGACCCAGTACTTC. Translated, it gives CASSYTSGQETQYF.

The V gene is TRBV7-6, the J gene TRBJ2-7; D remains ambiguous. Trimming left V 1 base short and J 4 bases short, with 17 bases between. Per germline, CDR1 SGHVS and CDR2 FNYEAQ. This CDR3 is 16 amino acids long. The CDR3 sequence is CASSLEVAQTHYEQYF. The CDR3 bases are TGTGCCAGCAGCTTAGAGGTTGCGCAGACACATTACGAGCAGTACTTC.

The chain has TRBV9 and TRBJ1-6; D not certain. The V end was cut by 3 bases, the J end by 5 bases, with 12 bases between. Germline V lookup: CDR1 SGDLS, CDR2 YYNGEE. This CDR3 is 15 amino acids long. The CDR3 region has the DNA TGTGCCAGCAGCGGCCTCTCCGGGAATAATTCACCCCTCCACTTT. Its protein product is CASSGLSGNNSPLHF. Drawing the rest from reference TRBV9 and TRBJ1-6, the complete variable domain is DSGVTQTPKHLITATGQRVTLRCSPRSGDLSVYWYQQSLDQGLQFLIQYYNGEERAKGNILERFSAQQFPDLHSELNLSSLELGDSALYFCASSGLSGNNSPLHFGNGTRLTVT.

The sample holds a few counts of this clone. This sequence joins TRBV5-4 and TRBJ2-6; the D gene is possibly TRBD1 (6 bases). Germline CDR1 reads SGHNT; CDR2 reads YYREEE (reference sequence). The CDR3 covers 18 residues. The V and J ends lost 0 bases and 2 bases respectively, with 15 bases between them. Here the CDR3 reads CASSLAVYGGPGANVLTF. DNA for the CDR3: TGTGCCAGCAGCTTGGCCGTCTATGGGGGCCCTGGGGCCAACGTCCTGACTTTC.

The CDR3 DNA follows: TGTGCCAGCAGTGGGGACGGGGGCTACAATGAGCAGTTCTTC. It specifies CASSGDGGYNEQFF. The rearrangement links TRBV2 to TRBJ2-1; D might be TRBD2 (6 bases). The V gene lost 4 bases and the J gene lost 3 bases, with 10 bases spanning the gap. CDR3 size: 14 residues. Per the germline V gene, CDR1 is SNHLY and CDR2 is FYNNEI.

The V and J genes are TRBV5-1 and TRBJ2-7, with 7 nucleotides matching TRBD1. J was trimmed by 3 bases and V by 3 bases; bases with no gene match: 12. The CDR3 has 16 residues. Per germline, CDR1 SGHRS and CDR2 YFSETQ. The CDR3 reads CASSSGTELRGYEQYF. CDR3 sequence (DNA): TGCGCCAGCAGCTCCGGGACAGAGCTTCGGGGCTACGAGCAGTACTTC. Complete variable domain (other parts from reference TRBV5-1 and TRBJ2-7): KAGVTQTPRYLIKTRGQQVTLSCSPISGHRSVSWYQQTPGQGLQFLFEYFSETQRNKGNFPGRFSGRQFSNSRSEMNVSTLELGDSALYLCASSSGTELRGYEQYFGPGTRLTVT.